These T cell receptor beta chains were read from a single sample in a study of T cell repertoires in cytomegalovirus infection. These TCRs' antigens remain unknown. TCRdb reprocessed the reads with MiXCR, giving one entry per CDR3 protein. The data show 95,000 to 150,000 distinct CDR3 sequences, with 32% seen just once and 45% to 65% held by the top ten. Sequenced here: CD8+ T cells from cultured PBMCs, sampled from culture after CMV antigen stimulation. The receptors were gathered from a human donor in good health (CMV status not recorded). Some clones in this sample may be carry-over from other donors' samples. Both conserved end residues are part of each CDR3. The D gene is left open where the match is weak. The size entry is marked missing in some rows and otherwise reads once, few, many or a size class.

TRBV5-1	.	TRBJ1-1	.	TGCGCCAGCAGCTTGGAGGGGCGGACGAACACTGAAGCTTTCTTT	CASSLEGRTNTEAFF
TRBV7-6	few	TRBJ2-2	TRBD1	TGTGCCAGCAGCTTAGCCCCGGGACAGGTGATGAACACCGGGGAGCTGTTTTTT	CASSLAPGQVMNTGELFF
TRBV4-1	.	TRBJ1-3	.	TGCGCCAGCAGCCAATCTGACAGCTCTGGAAACACCATATATTTT	CASSQSDSSGNTIYF
TRBV23-1	few	TRBJ2-1	TRBD2	TGCGCCAGCAGTCAACCCCGAACTAGCGGAGCCTACAATGAGCAGTTCTTC	CASSQPRTSGAYNEQFF
TRBV5-1	.	TRBJ1-2	.	TGCGCCAGCAGCTTGGCTGGACGGGGCTGGGGGTATGGCTACACCTTC	CASSLAGRGWGYGYTF
TRBV10-3	few	TRBJ1-2	TRBD1	TGTGCCATCAGTAACCGGGACAGGGAATTTAACTATGGCTACACCTTC	CAISNRDREFNYGYTF
TRBV2	.	TRBJ2-5	TRBD1	TGTGCCAGCAAATACGAGACAGGGGGCCTGGAGACCCAGTACTTC	CASKYETGGLETQYF
TRBV7-9	.	TRBJ1-4	TRBD1	TGTGCCAGCAGCGACAGGGGGCTTCGGGAAAAACTGTTTTTT	CASSDRGLREKLFF
TRBV10-2	few	TRBJ2-1	TRBD1	TGCGCCAGCAGTGGTTTGGGGACAGGGTACAGCTCCTACAATGAGCAGTTCTTC	CASSGLGTGYSSYNEQFF
TRBV7-2	few	TRBJ2-1	TRBD2	TGTGCCAGCAGCTCCCCCCAGCGGGGGGCCTATATCGTCTCCTACAATGAGCAGTTCTTC	CASSSPQRGAYIVSYNEQFF
TRBV6-6	few	TRBJ2-6	TRBD1	TGTGCCAGCAGGCGAACGGACAGGCCACTCCTGGGGGCCAACGTCCTGACTTTC	CASRRTDRPLLGANVLTF
TRBV7-6	few	TRBJ1-1	.	TGTGCCAGCAGCTTGTACGAGACCCCTGACACTGAAGCTTTCTTT	CASSLYETPDTEAFF
TRBV28	.	TRBJ2-4	.	TGTGCCAGCAGTTCTCAGGGTGGGAACATTCAGTACTTC	CASSSQGGNIQYF
TRBV7-6	few	TRBJ2-1	TRBD2	TGTGCCAGCAGCTTAGGGGGGGGCAATGAGCAGTTCTTC	CASSLGGGNEQFF
TRBV25-1	.	TRBJ1-5	TRBD1	TGTGCCAGCAGTGGCCCAGGGGGCGGCAATCAGCCCCAGCATTTT	CASSGPGGGNQPQHF
TRBV29-1	.	TRBJ2-3	.	TGCAGCGTTGTAGTAGGCCTCGAGGCGGATACGCAGTATTTT	CSVVVGLEADTQYF
TRBV12-3/TRBV12-4	few	TRBJ1-1	.	TGTGCCAGCAGTTTGTCGGACAGCCCCACTGAAGCTTTCTTT	CASSLSDSPTEAFF
TRBV7-6	once	TRBJ1-1	.	TGTGCCAGCAGCTCGGAGGGGAACACTGAAGCTTTCTTT	CASSSEGNTEAFF
TRBV28	.	TRBJ2-5	.	TGTGCCAGCAGCTTCGAGGTACCGGGCCAAGAGACCCAGTACTTC	CASSFEVPGQETQYF
TRBV18	few	TRBJ2-1	.	TGTGCCAGCTCACACGAGAATGAGCAGTTCTTC	CASSHENEQFF
TRBV27	.	TRBJ1-6	.	TGTGCCAGCAGCCCAAGCCGTGGGGATGCGGATTCACCCCTCCACTTT	CASSPSRGDADSPLHF
TRBV29-1	.	TRBJ2-7	.	TGCAGCGTCGGTAAATCTGCCGTCGGAGCCTACGAGCAGTACTTC	CSVGKSAVGAYEQYF
TRBV6-1	few	TRBJ1-2	.	TGTGCCAGCAGTGAAGCTGGCGGCTCTAACTATGGCTACACCTTC	CASSEAGGSNYGYTF
TRBV5-1	.	TRBJ1-2	TRBD1	TGCGCCAGCAGCTTGGGACAGGGGTACTATGGCTACACCTTC	CASSLGQGYYGYTF
TRBV7-2	few	TRBJ1-6	.	TGTGCCAGCAGCTCCCGTAATTATAATTCACCCCTCCACTTT	CASSSRNYNSPLHF
TRBV6-5	few	TRBJ1-5	.	TGTGCCAGCAGCCCAGACATACCAGGCAATCAGCCCCAGCATTTT	CASSPDIPGNQPQHF
TRBV6-2/TRBV6-3	few	TRBJ2-1	.	TGTGCCAGCAGTTACCTATACTATGAGCAGTTCTTC	CASSYLYYEQFF
TRBV15	.	TRBJ1-5	TRBD1	TGTGCCACCAGCAGAGGACCGGGACAGGGAATTTATAGCAATCAGCCCCAGCATTTT	CATSRGPGQGIYSNQPQHF
TRBV28	.	TRBJ1-6	.	TGTGCCAGCAGTTTCCCATCGGGAGTCTATTTTCCCCTCCACTTT	CASSFPSGVYFPLHF
TRBV6-6	.	TRBJ1-1	.	TGTGCCAGCAGTGCAGGGATGTGGGGAAACACTGAAGCTTTCTTT	CASSAGMWGNTEAFF
TRBV7-9	.	TRBJ1-2	.	TGTGCCAGCAGCTTAGAACAGCCCTATGGCTACACCTTC	CASSLEQPYGYTF
TRBV7-9	.	TRBJ2-2	.	TGTGCCAGCAGCCTACGGGGGCGGGCGAACACCGGGGAGCTGTTTTTT	CASSLRGRANTGELFF
TRBV6-1	few	TRBJ1-1	.	.	CASSSSNRGWFTEAFF
TRBV6-2/TRBV6-3	.	TRBJ2-1	.	TGTGCCAGCAGCGACGGGACGCTTCCTGAGCAGTTCTTC	CASSDGTLPEQFF
TRBV4-2	.	TRBJ1-2	TRBD1	TGTGCCAGCAGCCAAGATGGAGGGAGGGGACAGGGCTACACCTTC	CASSQDGGRGQGYTF
TRBV28	.	TRBJ1-2	.	TGTGCCAGCATCCCACGGGAGCTCATCTATGGCGGCTACACCTTC	CASIPRELIYGGYTF
TRBV12-3/TRBV12-4	few	TRBJ2-7	.	TGTGCCAGCAGTTTAGGTGGGGGCGCGTCCTACGAGCAGTACTTC	CASSLGGGASYEQYF
TRBV7-9	few	TRBJ1-4	TRBD1	TGTGCCAGCAGCTCAGCTATTATGACAGGGACTAATGAAAAACTGTTTTTT	CASSSAIMTGTNEKLFF
TRBV20-1	.	TRBJ1-3	.	TGCAGTGCTCCAGGGCCCAATTCTGGAAACACCATATATTTT	CSAPGPNSGNTIYF
TRBV7-2	few	TRBJ1-6	TRBD1	TGTGCCAGCAGCTTAGACATACAGGGGAGCTATAATTCACCCCTCCACTTT	CASSLDIQGSYNSPLHF
TRBV9	.	TRBJ2-5	.	TGTGCCAGCAGCGTAGAGGGGTGGGGAGAGACCCAGTACTTC	CASSVEGWGETQYF
TRBV5-1	few	TRBJ2-1	.	TGCGCCAGCAGCTTCGTCGGCACGGGGGATGAGCAGTTCTTC	CASSFVGTGDEQFF
TRBV5-1	.	TRBJ2-1	TRBD2	TGCGCCAGCAGCTTAGGAAGCGGGGGTACCTACAATGAGCAGTTCTTC	CASSLGSGGTYNEQFF
TRBV7-2	many	TRBJ2-1	TRBD1	TGTGCCAGCAGCTTACGGACAGGGCCAACCTACAATGAGCAGTTCTTC	CASSLRTGPTYNEQFF
TRBV7-2	few	TRBJ1-1	TRBD1	TGTGCCAGCAGCATCTCGGGACAGGGGAACACTGAAGCTTTCTTT	CASSISGQGNTEAFF
TRBV4-1	.	TRBJ2-7	.	TGCGCCAGCAGCCAAGATTTTGGGGGCTACGAGCAGTACTTC	CASSQDFGGYEQYF
TRBV5-6	.	TRBJ1-1	.	TGTGCCAGCAGCTTGGGGTGGAGTGGCGGTGAAGCTTTCTTT	CASSLGWSGGEAFF
TRBV10-3	many	TRBJ1-1	.	TGTGCCATCCGGACAGCCTTTGAAGCTTTCTTT	CAIRTAFEAFF
TRBV6-5	many	TRBJ1-5	TRBD1	TGTGCCAGCAGAAGGACAGGGCGGAATCAGCCCCAGCATTTT	CASRRTGRNQPQHF
TRBV11-1	.	TRBJ1-2	TRBD1	TGTGCCAGCAGCGTGGGACAGTTTAACTATGGCTACACCTTC	CASSVGQFNYGYTF
TRBV9	.	TRBJ1-3	.	TGTGCCAGCAGCTCCCAAAGGGGGATCTCTGGAAACACCATATATTTT	CASSSQRGISGNTIYF
TRBV19	few	TRBJ1-5	TRBD1	TGTGCCAGTAGTATAGGACAGGGGTGGATTGGGAATCAGCCCCAGCATTTT	CASSIGQGWIGNQPQHF
TRBV4-1	once	TRBJ1-2	TRBD1	TGCGCCAGCAGCCAAAGAGGGAAAACAGGGGGCACGTTTGGCTACACCTTC	CASSQRGKTGGTFGYTF
TRBV7-2	many	TRBJ1-1	.	TGTGCCAGCAGCTTAGCAGGCAGGGAGGAGGCTGAAGCTTTCTTT	CASSLAGREEAEAFF
TRBV6-5	many	TRBJ2-7	TRBD1	TGTGCCAGCAGTTACTCCCGGGACAGAGTGCAGTACTTC	CASSYSRDRVQYF
TRBV2	.	TRBJ2-1	TRBD2	TGTGCCAGCAGGATAGCGGGGGGACTTTACAATGAGCAGTTCTTC	CASRIAGGLYNEQFF
TRBV6-5	.	TRBJ2-3	.	TGTGCCAGCAGCACGACCGGCACAGATACGCAGTATTTT	CASSTTGTDTQYF
TRBV12-3/TRBV12-4	.	TRBJ2-1	TRBD1	TGTGCCAGCAGCCGGAACAGGGGGCTCGGCGATGAGCAGTTCTTC	CASSRNRGLGDEQFF
TRBV5-4	.	TRBJ2-1	TRBD2	TGTGCCAGCAGCCCTGGCGTGGCTAGCGGGGGGATCATCGCTAGCTCCTACAATGAGCAGTTCTTC	CASSPGVASGGIIASSYNEQFF